This T cell receptor beta chain was observed in a study of beta chain features in type 1 diabetes. The wider study: Cells sorted and examined across all samples totaled 85 million to 130 million. Study-level results: Moderate but significant shortening of TCRB CDR3s was recorded in all four CD4+ subsets from Type 1 diabetes patients.

Trimming took 8 bases from V and 6 from J, leaving 14 bases between them. The CDR3 length is 13 residues. In germline, CDR1 is SNHLY, CDR2 FYNNEI. Expressed TCRB transcripts got sequenced, as all isolated RNA was reverse transcribed. Sequenced by immunoSEQ multiplex PCR; TCRdb stores in-frame clones only, minus some. The sample has fewer than 150,000 clones, 6.9% seen once. This clone has more than one count but fewer than ten. Its antigen is unidentified. The sample was central memory CD4+ T cells from blood. This TCR derives from a woman in her twenties or thirties in good health. The chain has TRBV2 and TRBJ1-5; D ambiguous. As DNA, the CDR3 is TGTGCCAGCGGGAGGGATGAAGGTCAGCCCCAGCATTTT. Translated, it gives CASGRDEGQPQHF.